This T cell receptor beta chain is drawn from a study of T cell responses to AZD1222 COVID-19 vaccine. Across the study: Pooling was applied to second doses at about 4 or about 12 weeks. Findings and limits, study-wide: Targets within unmutated variant regions were reportedly found for nearly half of spike-specific TCRs. White British people made up most donors, females outnumbered males, and clonal diversity was possibly underestimated. Repertoire sampling was restricted to post-peak T cell response timepoints.

Of note for this clone: What it binds is unknown.

TCRdb keeps only in-frame clones here, not all; method: immunoSEQ multiplex PCR. The table includes 90,000 to 100,000 clones, approximately 90% detected once. The CDR3 has 18 residues. Germline V gene data show CDR1 as SGHKS and CDR2 as YYEKEE (reference sequence). After removal of 2 bases from V and 7 bases from J, the junction contained 14 bases not matched to a gene. This material consisted of peripheral blood, taken on day 0 of AZD1222 vaccination. This TCR came from an adult in good health. The rearrangement links TRBV5-5 to TRBJ2-2, with 10 nucleotides matching TRBD2. CDR3 nucleotide sequence: TGTGCCAGCAGCTTCGGCACTAGCGGGACCCAACGGGGCGGGGAGCTGTTTTTT. Translation: CASSFGTSGTQRGGELFF.